This T cell receptor beta chain was retrieved from a study of control samples from healthy donors and cancer patients (dated by TCRdb to the early 2020s). The germline V end is reduced by 4 bases and the J end by 4 bases; junction bases left unmatched: 11. The CDR3, cysteine through phenylalanine, is 16 amino acids long. Only the CDR3 DNA stays, 48 bases, in frame from base 1. Taken from the germline V gene, the CDR1 and CDR2 loops are MNHEY and SVGEGT. Worth noting for this clone: Its binding antigen is unknown. No base qualities exist here, and no much larger clone lies one base off it.

The library was built by means of the immunoSEQ multiplex PCR assay. The immuneACCESS repertoire file appears here via TCRdb, limited to in-frame rearrangements. These files lack a portion of the clones; in checked studies, under half of the deficit traces to unresolved V genes, and the cause of the others is not known. The sample profile shows 120,000 or so clones; 85% to 95% of them were found once. In total, the top ten clones hold 1.5% to 2% of the sample. The rearranged chain carries TRBV6-2 or TRBV6-3 and TRBJ1-1, with 8 bases matching TRBD1. The sequencing input was PBMCs. The receptor was derived from a man aged 50 to 59 with head and neck cancer. The bases are TGTGCCAGCAGTTCCGGGAGACAGGGGAGTGGCACTGAAGCTTTCTTT. It is translated as CASSSGRQGSGTEAFF.